The clone carrying this TCR beta chain is medium-sized. Its antigen is still unknown. The V end lost 1 base, the J end lost 0 bases, and 9 bases lay between the germline ends. This CDR3 has 15 residues. CDR1 is DFQATT, CDR2 SNEGSKA, per germline (reference sequence). This sample was included in a study of circulating CD8 cells and anti-PD-1 response in melanoma. The QIAseq Immune Repertoire TCR panel built the libraries from around 15 ng of total RNA. Using its own MiXCR run on the reads, TCRdb lists one record per CDR3 protein. The repertoire holds about 360 distinct CDR3 sequences, with approximately 8.7% as singletons. Study-level results: The cohort mixed treatment-naive and previously treated patients. Most experiments lacked replicates. Diversity ranked highest in DNEG and lowest in TIGIT subsets.

Live CD3+CD8+TCRalphabeta+ cells were sorted into four subsets by PD-1 and/or TIGIT. The chain is built from TRBV20-1 and TRBJ2-2; the D call may be TRBD1 or TRBD2 (5 bases each). The specimen was CD8+ T cells from PBMCs, collected at baseline or after one month of anti-PD-1 therapy (not recorded which). The clonotype was recovered from a human donor with melanoma. The DNA of the CDR3 is TGCAGTGCTAGAGGAGGGACGACGAACACCGGGGAGCTGTTTTTT. This sequence encodes CSARGGTTNTGELFF.